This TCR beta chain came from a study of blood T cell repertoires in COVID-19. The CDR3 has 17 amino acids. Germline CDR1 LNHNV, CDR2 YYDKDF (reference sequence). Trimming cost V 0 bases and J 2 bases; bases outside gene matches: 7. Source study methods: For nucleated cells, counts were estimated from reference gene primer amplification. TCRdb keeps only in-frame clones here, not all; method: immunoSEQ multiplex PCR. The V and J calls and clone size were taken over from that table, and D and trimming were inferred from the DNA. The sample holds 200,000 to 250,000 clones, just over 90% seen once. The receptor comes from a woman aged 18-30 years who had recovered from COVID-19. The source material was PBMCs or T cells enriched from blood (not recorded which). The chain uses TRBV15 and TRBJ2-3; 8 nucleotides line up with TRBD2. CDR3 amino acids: CATSRDSTSGYTDTQYF. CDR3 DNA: TGTGCCACCAGCAGAGATAGTACTAGCGGATACACAGATACGCAGTATTTT. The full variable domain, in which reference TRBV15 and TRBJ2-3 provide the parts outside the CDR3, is DAMVIQNPRYQVTQFGKPVTLSCSQTLNHNVMYWYQQKSSQAPKLLFHYYDKDFNNEADTPDNFQSRRPNTSFCFLDIRSPGLGDTAMYLCATSRDSTSGYTDTQYFGPGTRLTVL.